The TCR beta chain described here comes from a study of T cells after yellow fever vaccination. The study's findings and limits: A faster peak, day 5 versus 15, was reached by the weaker secondary response. Abundant clonotypes (contaminants from the bulk population) could be present in FACS-sorted repertoires. Clones that expanded after primary vaccination mostly reappeared after the booster (approximately 96% CD4, approximately 85% CD8).

TCRdb independently ran MiXCR on the 5' RACE reads; one entry per CDR3 protein. The profile shows 280,000 or so distinct CDR3 sequences, around 10% of them singletons. Concerning this clonotype: Its target is not known.

The CDR3 spans 17 residues. With V trimmed by 2 bases and J by 3 bases, 7 bases remained unmatched. CDR1 and CDR2 (germline): LGHDT, YNNKEL (reference sequence). This specimen consisted of CD4+ T cells sorted from PBMCs, obtained 5 days after the yellow fever booster vaccination. The sequence was obtained from a young man who received the YFV17D yellow fever vaccine. The chain recombines TRBV3-1 with TRBJ2-4; TRBD1 matches at 10 bases. CDR3 protein: CASSQFGQGDSKNIQYF. For the CDR3, the DNA is TGTGCCAGCAGCCAATTCGGACAGGGGGACAGCAAAAACATTCAGTACTTC.